Listed below are T cell receptor beta chains from one sample, sequenced in a study of glioma-infiltrating T cells. MiXCR, applied by TCRdb to the multiplex PCR reads, yields one record per CDR3 protein. The repertoire includes a few thousand distinct CDR3 sequences, approximately 31% of them detected once, and about 7% sits in the top ten. Source material: glioma tissue, nonneoplastic brain tissue, or PBMCs (not recorded which). These receptors all stem from a human donor with low-grade glioma or glioblastoma, undergoing nonglioma brain surgery, or in good health (not recorded which). Both conserved end residues are part of each CDR3. A D gene is named only where the DNA matches it firmly. Clone size is shown for a subset of rows, as once, few, many or a class of expanded clone.

TRBJ2-1 | TRBV11-2 | TRBD2 | many | 16 | CASSVMGLAGGNEQFF | TGTGCCAGCTCCGTTATGGGGCTAGCGGGGGGGAATGAGCAGTTCTTC
TRBJ1-2 | TRBV28 | TRBD1 | - | 13 | CDSSRTGAYGYTF | TGTGATAGCAGCCGAACAGGGGCCTATGGCTACACCTTC
TRBJ2-3 | TRBV5-6 | TRBD1 | - | 17 | CASSFGEGAHRADTQYF | TGTGCCAGCAGCTTCGGAGAGGGGGCACACAGGGCAGATACGCAGTATTTT
TRBJ2-3 | TRBV28 | TRBD1 | - | 13 | CAGSFEGTDTQYF | TGTGCCGGCAGTTTTGAAGGGACAGATACCCAGTATTTT
TRBJ2-2 | TRBV2 | - | many | 14 | CASMGTPNTGELFF | TGTGCCAGCATGGGGACTCCGAACACCGGGGAGCTGTTTTTT
TRBJ2-5 | TRBV5-4 | - | many | 14 | CASSIGPGPETQYF | TGTGCCAGCAGCATAGGCCCCGGGCCGGAGACCCAGTACTTC
TRBJ1-5 | TRBV15 | - | large | 17 | CATSRDFRTFVVQPQHF | TGTGCCACCAGCAGAGATTTCCGGACGTTCGTGGTACAGCCCCAGCATTTT
TRBJ2-3 | TRBV20-1 | TRBD1 | medium-sized | 16 | CSARVGFEQGADTQYF | TGCAGTGCTAGAGTGGGTTTTGAACAGGGGGCAGATACGCAGTATTTT
TRBJ2-7 | TRBV28 | - | medium-sized | 13 | CASIRRGRNEQYF | TGTGCCAGCATTAGGCGGGGGCGAAACGAGCAGTACTTC
TRBJ2-3 | TRBV6-6 | TRBD1 | large | 18 | CASSYSRPGQGFEDTQYF | TGTGCCAGCAGTTACTCGAGGCCGGGACAGGGTTTTGAGGATACGCAGTATTTT
TRBJ2-5 | TRBV6-6 | TRBD1 | medium-sized | 18 | CASSYGTGALLPQETQYF | TGTGCCAGCAGTTACGGGACAGGGGCGTTACTCCCGCAAGAGACCCAGTACTTC
TRBJ2-2 | TRBV27 | - | - | 14 | CASSMGPNTGELFF | TGTGCCAGCAGTATGGGCCCCAACACCGGGGAGCTGTTTTTT
TRBJ2-7 | TRBV27 | TRBD1 | large | 14 | CASSATTGAAEQYF | TGTGCCAGCAGTGCTACGACAGGGGCGGCTGAGCAGTACTTC
TRBJ1-3 | TRBV29-1 | TRBD1 | few | 12 | CSAGGPGNTIYF | TGCAGCGCAGGGGGCCCTGGAAACACCATATATTTT
TRBJ2-1 | TRBV7-9 | - | - | 15 | CASSPSGISYNEQFF | TGTGCCAGCAGCCCGTCGGGTATCTCCTACAATGAGCAGTTCTTC
TRBJ1-5 | TRBV20-1 | TRBD1 | medium-sized | 15 | CSARTGQGSNQPQHF | TGCAGTGCTAGGACAGGGCAGGGGAGCAATCAGCCCCAGCATTTT
TRBJ2-1 | TRBV29-1 | TRBD1 | - | 14 | CSVPGQTGSGEQFF | TGCAGCGTCCCGGGACAGACCGGTTCCGGTGAGCAGTTCTTC
TRBJ1-3 | TRBV30 | - | many | 15 | CAWSLWGLSGNTIYF | TGTGCCTGGAGCCTGTGGGGCCTCTCTGGAAACACCATATATTTT
TRBJ1-1 | TRBV18 | - | many | 13 | CASSPGLNTEAFF | TGTGCCAGCTCACCTGGTCTGAACACTGAAGCTTTCTTT
TRBJ2-1 | TRBV20-1 | - | - | 16 | CSATCPGPRVGNEQFF | TGCAGTGCTACCTGCCCGGGCCCCAGGGTCGGGAATGAGCAGTTCTTC
TRBJ1-2 | TRBV27 | TRBD1 | large | 15 | CASSRDRDNLYGYTF | TGTGCCAGCAGTAGGGACAGGGATAACCTTTATGGCTACACCTTC
TRBJ2-1 | TRBV5-1 | TRBD2 | many | 17 | CASSPPLGTSPSDEQFF | TGCGCCAGCAGCCCCCCTCTAGGGACTAGTCCCTCTGATGAGCAGTTCTTC
TRBJ2-1 | TRBV29-1 | TRBD2 | - | 14 | CSVDGTRGGNEQFF | TGCAGCGTTGACGGGACTAGAGGGGGTAATGAGCAGTTCTTC
TRBJ2-3 | TRBV20-1 | - | medium-sized | 11 | CSALLGDTQYF | TGCAGTGCTTTGCTAGGGGATACGCAGTATTTT
TRBJ2-3 | TRBV7-9 | - | - | 14 | CANSLDFSGYTQYF | TGTGCCAACAGCTTAGATTTTAGCGGTTATACGCAGTATTTT
TRBJ1-2 | TRBV28 | TRBD1 | - | 15 | CANSPWTGGSDGYIF | TGTGCCAACAGTCCGTGGACAGGGGGCTCTGATGGCTACATCTTC
TRBJ2-5 | TRBV28 | TRBD1 | medium-sized | 16 | CASSFGGQGRGETQYF | TGTGCCAGCAGTTTTGGTGGACAGGGTAGAGGAGAGACCCAGTACTTC